This T cell receptor (beta chain) was retrieved from a study of OX40 agonist ivuxolimab in advanced cancers. As for the study more broadly: Ivuxolimab was a fully human IgG2 agonistic monoclonal antibody targeting the costimulatory receptor OX40 (CD134). Intravenous ivuxolimab was administered to patients every 2 weeks at six dose levels: 0.01, 0.1, 0.3, 1.5, 3 and 10 mg/kg. Of the approximately 50 dose-escalation patients, hepatocellular carcinoma was present in about 20, melanoma in some 15, renal cell carcinoma in 9 and head and neck cancer in 9. A male proportion of 82.7% and a mean age of about 60 years, ranging from 23 to 79, were recorded for the dose-escalation cohort. Patients were allowed to have had prior anti-PD-1, anti-PD-L1 or anti-CTLA-4 therapy, and roughly 40% of the dose-escalation patients had previously received checkpoint inhibitors. Partial responses were achieved by three dose-escalation patients, of whom one had hepatocellular carcinoma and two had cutaneous melanoma. Peripheral TCRbeta sequencing aimed to test whether ivuxolimab altered TCR sequence diversity and caused clonal T-cell expansion. The paper reports the monotherapy dose-escalation portion (N ≈ 52 patients) of the phase I ivuxolimab trial. Study-wide findings and limitations: At doses from 0.1 to 3.0 mg/kg, clonal expansion was seen in both CD4+ and CD8+ blood T cells between baseline and week 6. Low levels of normalized T-cell clonal expansion were also seen in some nonresponding patients. After ivuxolimab, CD8+ T cells had more expanded clones than CD4+ T cells on average. In the 0.1-3.0 mg/kg groups, partial responders had among the lowest normalized peripheral clonal expansion, particularly in CD8+ T cells. Antigen specificity was not determined for the clonally expanded peripheral T cells.

On this clone: This receptor's antigen is unknown. Per-base qualities were not stored, and no clone one base away is much larger.

Patients with a history of autoimmune disease or receiving systemic immunosuppression were excluded from the trial. In every dose cohort, peripheral blood was drawn for TCR sequencing at baseline, cycle 4 day 1, and cycle 7 day 1. The samples were drawn from a first-in-human, open-label, multicenter phase I dose-escalation trial of ivuxolimab. Adults with locally advanced or metastatic melanoma, renal cell, hepatocellular, or head and neck squamous cell carcinoma were enrolled in the trial. Before TCR sequencing, CD4+ T cells and CD8+ T cells from peripheral blood were sorted into separate populations. Genomic DNA was extracted from sorted cells for sequencing of the TCRbeta CDR3 region. The immunoSEQ Assay was used for sequencing of TCRbeta CDR3 regions. TCRdb mirrors the immuneACCESS table, restricted to in-frame sequences. Some clones are absent from its copies; in checked studies, under half trace to an unresolved V gene, and the reason for the others is unknown. In this sample the table shows 73,000 or so clones, about 88% of which occur a single time. About 0.8% of the sample is held by the ten biggest clonotypes.

CDR1 and CDR2, looked up from the germline V gene (reference sequence), are SEHNR and FQNEAQ. The CDR3 covers 16 residues, taking in both the cysteine and the phenylalanine. Only the CDR3 part of the read is kept: 48 bases, read in frame from the first base. V sheds 4 bases and J sheds 0 bases, leaving 14 bases between their ends. The sequencing here drew on CD4+ or CD8+ T cells sorted from blood, taken in a trial of the OX40 agonist ivuxolimab. The receptor was derived from an adult with an advanced solid tumor such as melanoma, head and neck, liver or kidney cancer. The rearranged chain carries TRBV7-9 and TRBJ2-3, with a weak D call of TRBD1 (6 bases match). The DNA is TGTGCCAGCAGCTCCCCGGACAGAGATAGCACAGATACGCAGTATTTT. The translation is CASSSPDRDSTDTQYF.